The TCR beta chain under discussion was sequenced for a study of naive and memory T cell subsets. V was cut by 2 bases and J by 3 bases, with 8 bases left in between. The CDR3 is made up of 14 amino acids. Germline CDR1 is SGHRS and CDR2 is YFSETQ. An oligonucleotide containing a UMI was ligated to the 3' end of TCR cDNA. Whole blood, 2.5 ml, came from adult healthy volunteers. Unsorted total RNA, roughly 1 to 1000 ng, was DNase treated before reverse transcription. In this sample, this clonotype turned up many times. The SP2 primer and nested alpha and beta constant region primers amplified ligated cDNA in four rounds. TCRdb reprocessed the 5' RACE reads via MiXCR and lists one record per CDR3 protein. The sample lists tens of thousands of distinct CDR3 sequences, more than 7.5% seen once, with 9.8% in the top ten.

The chain is built from TRBV5-1 and TRBJ1-4; D gene unclear. The clonotype was recovered from a female donor in good health. The CDR3: CASSLGRPNEKLFF. For the CDR3, the DNA is TGCGCCAGCAGCTTAGGACGGCCTAATGAAAAACTGTTTTTT.